A single sample is the source of the 23 T cell receptor beta chains below, sequenced in a study of shared clonotypes between healthy human individuals. This table comes from immunoSEQ multiplex PCR, and its TCRdb copy is limited to in-frame clones, with some not included. The data show under 600,000 clones, about 80% seen once. What was sequenced was PBMCs. The receptors come from a woman between 40 and 50 years old in good health. Some clones in this sample may be carry-over from other donors' samples.

A remark on this clone: The same CDR3 arises from other DNA sequences in this sample as well. The CDR3 loop is CASSRGANYGYTF. As DNA, the CDR3 is TGTGCCAGTTCGAGGGGAGCTAACTATGGCTACACCTTC. J is TRBJ1-2 and V is TRBV19, with D possibly being TRBD1 (5 bases). CDR1 is LNHDA and CDR2 is SQIVND in the germline V gene (reference sequence). V lost 8 bases and J 0 bases, leaving 10 bases between the germline ends. This CDR3 is built from 13 residues.

This clone has just a few counts. The rearrangement links TRBV7-6 to TRBJ2-2; D call uncertain. The CDR3 length is 14 residues. Germline CDR1 and CDR2: SGHVS and FNYEAQ. Deletions cut 5 bases from V and 0 bases from J, with 7 bases between. The CDR3 sequence: CASSLSTNTGELFF. The CDR3 DNA sequence: TGTGCCAGCAGCCTAAGCACGAACACCGGGGAGCTGTTTTTT. Variable domain in full (rest from reference TRBV7-6 and TRBJ2-2): GAGVSQSPRYKVTKRGQDVALRCDPISGHVSLYWYRQALGQGPEFLTYFNYEAQQDKSGLPNDRFSAERPEGSISTLTIQRTEQRDSAMYRCASSLSTNTGELFFGEGSRLTVL.

This clone appeared once. This sequence joins TRBV5-8 and TRBJ2-4, with 7 bases fitting TRBD2. The CDR3 is 15 amino acids. V lost 4 bases and J lost 1; bases outside the gene matches: 5. CDR1 is SGHTS, CDR2 YDEGEE, per germline. CDR3 amino acids: CASSPLRGAKNIQYF. For the CDR3, the DNA is TGTGCCAGCAGCCCCCTGCGGGGGGCCAAAAACATTCAGTACTTC. The full variable domain, in which reference TRBV5-8 and TRBJ2-4 provide the parts outside the CDR3, is EAGVTQSPTHLIKTRGQQATLRCSPISGHTSVYWYQQALGLGLQFLLWYDEGEERNRGNFPPRFSGRQFPNYSSELNVNALELEDSALYLCASSPLRGAKNIQYFGAGTRLSVL.

The chain is built from TRBV14 and TRBJ2-1; TRBD2 is a possible D gene (6 bases). This CDR3 spans 14 amino acids. V lost 1 base, J lost 6 bases, and 10 bases lay in between. The germline CDR1 and CDR2 sequences are SGHDN and FVKESK. In DNA, the CDR3 is TGTGCCAGCAGCCAAGGATCGGAGGGCAATGAGCAGTTCTTC. Amino acid sequence: CASSQGSEGNEQFF.

V and J are TRBV6-1 and TRBJ1-1; D remains unclear. The CDR3 has 13 residues. Germline-derived CDR1 and CDR2 are MNHNS and SASEGT. Trimming removed 6 bases at V and 1 base at J, with 9 bases between. CDR3 sequence reads: CASRVQPNTEAFF. The CDR3 DNA reads TGTGCCAGCAGAGTCCAGCCGAACACTGAAGCTTTCTTT.

CDR3 DNA: TGTGCCAGCAAGATACGGGGCGGGGAGCTGTTTTTT. Protein sequence: CASKIRGGELFF. This chain uses TRBV28 with TRBJ2-2; possible D gene TRBD2, 5 bases. Trimming pared 7 bases from V and 7 bases from J, leaving 10 bases between. The CDR3 loop spans 12 amino acids. CDR1 is MDHEN and CDR2 is SYDVKM in the germline V gene.

This clone came up once. The V gene is TRBV7-5, the J gene TRBJ2-7; the listed D gene, TRBD1, was not tested against the DNA. TRBV7-5 is a recognized pseudogene. CDR3 size: 17 residues. The CDR3 sequence is CARTSTQDPGQGYEQYF. Here the CDR3 DNA reads TGTGCCAGAACCTCAACTCAGGATCCGGGACAGGGTTACGAGCAGTACTTC.

This chain joins TRBV28 and TRBJ1-3, with 10 bases lining up with TRBD1. Germline loops: CDR1 MDHEN, CDR2 SYDVKM. The CDR3 sequence is 13 residues long. Trimming at V came to 6 bases and at J to 10 bases, leaving 6 bases not matched to a gene. Written as DNA, the CDR3 is TGTGCCAGCAGCCTCCCGGGACAGGGGACCATATATTTT. Translation: CASSLPGQGTIYF.

The chain carries TRBV2 and TRBJ1-5; D gene unclear. Germline V gives CDR1 SNHLY, CDR2 FYNNEI. CDR3 length: 15 amino acids. With 5 bases removed from V and 2 bases from J, the gap between germline ends came to 13 bases. The DNA of the CDR3 is TGTGCCAGCAGTCGAGCGAATGGGGGCAATCAGCCCCAGCATTTT. Its translation is CASSRANGGNQPQHF.

Only a few counts were recorded for this clone. This rearrangement joins TRBV7-9 to TRBJ2-7, with D unclear. The V gene lost 5 bases and the J gene lost 3 bases, with 8 bases spanning the gap. CDR1 is SEHNR, CDR2 FQNEAQ, per germline (reference sequence). CDR3 size: 12 residues. CDR3 nucleotides: TGTGCCAGCAGCATCGATTACTACGAGCAGTACTTC. It translates to CASSIDYYEQYF.

This clone was seen more than once but under ten times. This chain uses TRBV5-4 with TRBJ1-1, with D possibly matching TRBD1 (6 bases). This CDR3 comprises 17 residues. Germline lookup yields CDR1 SGHNT and CDR2 YYREEE (reference sequence). V lost 3 bases and J 5 bases, leaving 23 bases between the germline ends. CDR3 DNA sequence: TGTGCCAGCAGCTCCCCCTGGGCAGGGGAGGAAGGAACTGAAGCTTTCTTT. Amino acid sequence: CASSSPWAGEEGTEAFF.

The chain is built from TRBV5-4 and TRBJ2-2; 7 bases line up with TRBD2. Germline V gene lookup returns CDR1 SGHNT and CDR2 YYREEE (reference sequence). J lost 0 bases, V lost 4 bases, and 6 bases had no gene match. The CDR3 covers 16 residues. The CDR3 reads CASSPGEGPNTGELFF. The CDR3 nucleotides are TGTGCCAGCAGCCCTGGGGAGGGCCCGAACACCGGGGAGCTGTTTTTT.

The genes are TRBV30 and TRBJ1-2; no reliable D call. The CDR3 is 13 residues long. Germline V gene sequence: CDR1 GTSNPN, CDR2 SVGIG (reference sequence). V was trimmed by 0 bases and J by 2 bases, leaving 7 bases between them. The CDR3 is CAWSVTRNYGYTF. Here the CDR3 DNA reads TGTGCCTGGAGTGTTACCAGAAACTATGGCTACACCTTC.

The chain combines TRBV30 with TRBJ2-4, with TRBD1 as a possible D gene (5 bases). V was cut by 4 bases and J by 4 bases, with 11 bases left in between. This CDR3 is built from 13 residues. The germline gives CDR1 GTSNPN, CDR2 SVGIG (reference sequence). CDR3 DNA: TGTGCCTGGAACGTGAACAGGAAAAACATTCAGTACTTC. Protein product: CAWNVNRKNIQYF.

This chain uses TRBV19 with TRBJ2-1; 9 nucleotides line up with TRBD2. Germline V gene data show CDR1 as LNHDA and CDR2 as SQIVND (reference sequence). V gave up 3 bases and J gave up 2 bases; unmatched junction bases: 5. The CDR3 contains 16 residues. The CDR3 spells CASSISGSSPYNEQFF. DNA for the CDR3: TGTGCCAGTAGTATTAGCGGGAGTTCGCCCTACAATGAGCAGTTCTTC.

This sequence joins TRBV2 and TRBJ2-5, with no clear D. From germline, CDR1 is SNHLY and CDR2 FYNNEI. The CDR3 is made up of 12 amino acids. V shed 5 bases and J shed 5 bases, with 9 bases lying between them. The CDR3 loop reads CASSPGQETQYF. In nucleotides, the CDR3 is TGTGCCAGCAGTCCGGGCCAGGAGACCCAGTACTTC.

This chain links TRBV10-3 with TRBJ1-5; D call uncertain. The CDR3 sequence is 15 residues long. Trimming removed 0 bases from V and 3 bases from J, with 9 bases in between. Germline loops: CDR1 ENHRY, CDR2 SYGVKD. CDR3 DNA sequence: TGTGCCATCAGTGAGTCTGGGCAGATCAATCAGCCCCAGCATTTT. It yields the protein CAISESGQINQPQHF.

The J gene is TRBJ2-6, the V gene TRBV18; TRBD1 is a possible D gene (6 bases). Trimming cost V 2 bases and J 0 bases, with 14 bases left between them. The CDR3 length is 18 residues. CDR1 KGHSH and CDR2 LQKENI come from the germline V gene. The CDR3 region is CASSPNRVGSSGANVLTF. The CDR3 DNA reads as TGTGCCAGCTCACCAAACAGGGTGGGGTCCTCTGGGGCCAACGTCCTGACTTTC.

V usage is TRBV30 and J usage is TRBJ2-7; a weak D match, TRBD2 (5 bases). Germline V gene sequence: CDR1 GTSNPN, CDR2 SVGIG (reference sequence). Trimming shortened V by 4 bases and J by 2 bases, and 15 bases separated the two germline ends. CDR3 size: 14 residues. The chain's CDR3 is CAWMSRASTYEQYF. The CDR3, as DNA: TGTGCCTGGATGTCGCGGGCTTCCACCTACGAGCAGTACTTC.

The rearrangement uses TRBV7-2 and TRBJ2-7; D not resolved. The CDR3 runs to 11 residues. The germline V gene has CDR1 SGHTA and CDR2 FQGNSA. V lost 3 bases and J 4 bases, leaving 4 bases between the germline ends. Here the CDR3 reads CASSFLYEQYF. The CDR3 DNA reads as TGTGCCAGCAGCTTTCTATACGAGCAGTACTTC.

This chain joins TRBV7-9 and TRBJ2-3; D is unresolved. The length of the CDR3 is 15 residues. Germline V CDR1 and CDR2: SEHNR, FQNEAQ (reference sequence). Trimming shortened V by 2 bases and J by 0 bases, and 9 bases separated the two germline ends. The CDR3: CASSLFAPSTDTQYF. The CDR3 nucleotides are TGTGCCAGCAGCTTATTCGCACCTAGCACAGATACGCAGTATTTT.

This sequence joins TRBV6-5 and TRBJ2-7; perhaps TRBD1 as D (5 bases). CDR3 length: 14 amino acids. V was cut by 6 bases and J by 0 bases, with 12 bases left in between. Germline CDR1 and CDR2: MNHEY and SVGAGI. The CDR3 protein is CASSQWGSSYEQYF. The CDR3 nucleotides are TGTGCCAGCAGCCAGTGGGGCAGCTCCTACGAGCAGTACTTC.

The rearrangement links TRBV5-4 to TRBJ2-5; D may correspond to TRBD1 or TRBD2 (6 bases each). The J call may be wrong; the DNA end is better matched by TRBJ2-7. Germline-derived CDR1 and CDR2 are SGHNT and YYREEE (reference sequence). The CDR3 length is 15 residues. The DNA of the CDR3 is TGTGCCAGCAGCTTGGAGGGGGGATCTGTGCGCGAGCAGTACTTC. Protein sequence: CASSLEGGSVREQYF.